This is a list of T cell receptor beta chains from one sample in a study of Ad26.COV2.S vaccination and SARS-CoV-2 variants. Clones were read by immunoSEQ multiplex PCR, and TCRdb kept only the in-frame ones, dropping some. The sample has 240,000 or so clones, roughly 90% seen once. The starting material was peripheral blood, obtained in a trial of Ad26.COV2.S vaccine versus placebo. Every receptor here comes from a person between 18 and 59 years old who received the Ad26.COV2.S COVID-19 vaccine or a placebo. CDR3s include the opening cysteine and the closing phenylalanine or tryptophan. Fields, in order: CDR3 DNA, CDR3 protein, J gene, V gene, D gene, clone size. The D gene is left open where the match is weak. Not every row has a clone size; where given, it reads once, few, many or a size class.

CDR3nt: TGTGCCACCAGGGACTTTCACTACAATGAGCAGTTCTTC
CDR3aa: CATRDFHYNEQFF
j_gene: TRBJ2-1
v_gene: TRBV24-1
d_gene: -
abundance: -

CDR3nt: TGTGCTAGCAGCCGCGGGACAGGGGGGGGAGAGACCCAGTACTTC
CDR3aa: CASSRGTGGGETQYF
j_gene: TRBJ2-5
v_gene: TRBV7-7
d_gene: TRBD1
abundance: once

CDR3nt: TGTGCCAGCAGCGCCGGGACAGCGATTAAATTTGAAAAACTGTTTTTT
CDR3aa: CASSAGTAIKFEKLFF
j_gene: TRBJ1-4
v_gene: TRBV7-8
d_gene: TRBD1
abundance: -

CDR3nt: TGTGCCAGCAGCTTACAGGGGCTAACAGACATTCAGTACTTC
CDR3aa: CASSLQGLTDIQYF
j_gene: TRBJ2-4
v_gene: TRBV4-2
d_gene: TRBD1
abundance: -

CDR3nt: TGTGCCAGCAGTTACCCCGAGACTCGGCAGGGGCTCTACGAGCAGTACTTC
CDR3aa: CASSYPETRQGLYEQYF
j_gene: TRBJ2-7
v_gene: TRBV6-4
d_gene: -
abundance: -

CDR3nt: TGTGCCAGCAGGTCGAGGGAGAGCTATGGCTACACCTTC
CDR3aa: CASRSRESYGYTF
j_gene: TRBJ1-2
v_gene: TRBV28
d_gene: -
abundance: -

CDR3nt: TGTGCCAGCAGAGCAGGGGCCTTCTACGAGCAGTACTTC
CDR3aa: CASRAGAFYEQYF
j_gene: TRBJ2-7
v_gene: TRBV27
d_gene: -
abundance: -

CDR3nt: TGTGCCAGCAGCTTAGACGGGGCTGGGGCCCCCATATATTTT
CDR3aa: CASSLDGAGAPIYF
j_gene: TRBJ1-3
v_gene: TRBV7-8
d_gene: -
abundance: -

CDR3nt: TGCGCCAGCAGCTCTATCGGGGCGACTGAAGCTTTCTTT
CDR3aa: CASSSIGATEAFF
j_gene: TRBJ1-1
v_gene: TRBV5-1
d_gene: -
abundance: -

CDR3nt: TGTGCCAGCAGCTTGGGATGGGACTCTAAGGGGACGCAGTATTTT
CDR3aa: CASSLGWDSKGTQYF
j_gene: TRBJ2-3
v_gene: TRBV5-6
d_gene: -
abundance: -

CDR3nt: TGTGCCAGCAGCTTAGGGGGCGCCAGCTCTGGAAACACCATATATTTT
CDR3aa: CASSLGGASSGNTIYF
j_gene: TRBJ1-3
v_gene: TRBV7-2
d_gene: -
abundance: -

CDR3nt: TGTGCCAGCTCACCTTCAGGACAGGGGGATAGAGAGACCCAGTACTTC
CDR3aa: CASSPSGQGDRETQYF
j_gene: TRBJ2-5
v_gene: TRBV18
d_gene: TRBD1
abundance: -

CDR3nt: TGTGCCAGCAGCCCCTCGGGGGTCGGGGAGCTGTTTTTT
CDR3aa: CASSPSGVGELFF
j_gene: TRBJ2-2
v_gene: TRBV6-5
d_gene: -
abundance: -

CDR3nt: TGCGCCAGCAGCTTGGTAGGGCAGAGCTACAATGAGCAGTTCTTC
CDR3aa: CASSLVGQSYNEQFF
j_gene: TRBJ2-1
v_gene: TRBV5-1
d_gene: -
abundance: -

CDR3nt: TGTGCCAGCAGCTCCGACAGGACTATCACTGAAGCTTTCTTT
CDR3aa: CASSSDRTITEAFF
j_gene: TRBJ1-1
v_gene: TRBV5-6
d_gene: -
abundance: -